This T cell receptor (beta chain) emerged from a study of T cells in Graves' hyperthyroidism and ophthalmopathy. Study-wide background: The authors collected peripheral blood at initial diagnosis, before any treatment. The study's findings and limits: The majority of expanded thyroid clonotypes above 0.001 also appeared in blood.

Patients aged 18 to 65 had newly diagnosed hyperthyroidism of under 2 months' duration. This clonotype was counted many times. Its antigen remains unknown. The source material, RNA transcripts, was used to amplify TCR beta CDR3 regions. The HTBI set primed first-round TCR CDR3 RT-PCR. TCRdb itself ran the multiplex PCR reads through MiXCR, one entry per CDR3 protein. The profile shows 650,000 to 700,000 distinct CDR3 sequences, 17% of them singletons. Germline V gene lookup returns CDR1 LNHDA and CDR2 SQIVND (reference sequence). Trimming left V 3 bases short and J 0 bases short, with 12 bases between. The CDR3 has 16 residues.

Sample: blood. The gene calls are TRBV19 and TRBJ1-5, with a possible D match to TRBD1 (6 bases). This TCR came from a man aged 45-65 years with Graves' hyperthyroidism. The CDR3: CASSIPGVDSNQPQHF. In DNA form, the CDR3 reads TGTGCCAGTAGTATTCCAGGGGTGGATAGCAATCAGCCCCAGCATTTT.